The TCR beta chain under discussion was sequenced for a study of T-cell reconstitution after alpha-beta-depleted transplantation in children. Study-level results: Some patients owed their high day-60 TCRbeta diversity to surviving recipient T cells and thymic progenitors. Counts and diversity of T cells one year after transplant came mostly from newly produced T cells. Reportedly, roughly two months post-transplant, alpha-beta T cells arose from several hundred expanded graft clones.

A remark on this clonotype: Its specificity is not known.

Construction of the TCRbeta library involved unique molecular identifiers. TCRdb re-called the PCR reads with MiXCR, one entry per CDR3 protein. The table records about 980,000 distinct CDR3 sequences, around 30% of them present only once. The sequence came from a boy younger than two who had a stem cell transplant for SCID, so the T cells may come from the graft donor. The sample consisted of PBMCs, mostly from graft donor cells, taken 360 days after TCRalphabeta/CD19-depleted stem cell transplant.

CDR3 nucleotides: TGTGCCAGCAGCCCCCACCCTAGCCGTGCGAACACCGGGGAGCTGTTTTTT. Translated: CASSPHPSRANTGELFF. The chain joins TRBV11-2 to TRBJ2-2; TRBD2 is a possible D gene (5 bases). V shed 5 bases and J shed 0 bases, with 16 bases lying between them. Germline values: CDR1 SGHAT, CDR2 FQNNGV. This CDR3 spans 17 amino acids. Drawing the rest from reference TRBV11-2 and TRBJ2-2, the complete variable domain is EAGVAQSPRYKIIEKRQSVAFWCNPISGHATLYWYQQILGQGPKLLIQFQNNGVVDDSQLPKDRFSAERLKGVDSTLKIQPAKLEDSAVYLCASSPHPSRANTGELFFGEGSRLTVL.